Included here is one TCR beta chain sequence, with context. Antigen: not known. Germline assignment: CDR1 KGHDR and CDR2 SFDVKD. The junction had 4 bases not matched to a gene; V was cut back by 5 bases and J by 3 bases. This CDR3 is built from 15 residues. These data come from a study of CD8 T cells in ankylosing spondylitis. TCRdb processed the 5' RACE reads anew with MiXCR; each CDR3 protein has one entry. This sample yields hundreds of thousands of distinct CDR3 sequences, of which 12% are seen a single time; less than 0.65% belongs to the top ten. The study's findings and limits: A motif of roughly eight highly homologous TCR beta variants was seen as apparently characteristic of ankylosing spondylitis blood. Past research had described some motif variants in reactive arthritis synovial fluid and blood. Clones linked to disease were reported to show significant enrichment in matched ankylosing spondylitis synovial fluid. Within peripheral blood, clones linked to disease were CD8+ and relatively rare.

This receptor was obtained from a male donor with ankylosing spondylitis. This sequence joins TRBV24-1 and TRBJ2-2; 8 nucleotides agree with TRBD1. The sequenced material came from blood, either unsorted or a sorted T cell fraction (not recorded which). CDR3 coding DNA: TGTGCCACCAGTGTTGGGACAGGAGACACCGGGGAGCTGTTTTTT. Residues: CATSVGTGDTGELFF.